These 7 T cell receptor beta chains originate from one sample sequenced in a study of control samples from healthy donors and cancer patients. Only in-frame clones appear in the TCRdb table, and some are missing; sequencing was by immunoSEQ multiplex PCR. The sample shows roughly 160,000 clones, 80% to 90% of them seen only once. Material for sequencing was blood. The receptor source for this set is a woman between 25 and 40 years old in good health.

This chain connects TRBV9 to TRBJ2-5; possible D gene TRBD2, 6 bases. With 1 base removed from V and 7 bases from J, the gap between germline ends came to 11 bases. The CDR3 is 13 amino acids. CDR1 and CDR2 (germline): SGDLS, YYNGEE. The CDR3 sequence is CASSVLDGGTQYF. The CDR3 DNA sequence: TGTGCCAGCAGCGTATTAGACGGGGGGACCCAGTACTTC.

This clone was detected only a few times. This chain uses TRBV6-6 with TRBJ1-5; perhaps TRBD1 as D (6 bases). The CDR3 has 12 residues. Germline V lookup: CDR1 MNHNY, CDR2 SVGAGI (reference sequence). Trimming cost V 8 bases and J 9 bases, with 14 bases left between them. The chain's CDR3 is CASSQGLWPQHF. The CDR3 nucleotides are TGTGCCAGCTCCCAGGGGCTTTGGCCCCAGCATTTT.

The chain combines TRBV24-1 with TRBJ2-1; TRBD1 matches 7 bases. The V segment lost 0 bases and the J segment 10 bases; nucleotides outside the gene matches: 5. CDR1 KGHDR and CDR2 SFDVKD come from the germline V gene. The length of the CDR3 is 14 residues. CDR3 nucleotide sequence: TGTGCCACCAGTGATTTGGTAGGGGGCCGGGAGCAGTTCTTC. This sequence encodes CATSDLVGGREQFF.

The chain carries TRBV7-8 and TRBJ1-1; tentative D call: TRBD1 (6 bases). The germline gives CDR1 SGHVS, CDR2 FQNEAQ. The CDR3 is 16 amino acids. V lost 0 bases to trimming and J lost 4 bases, with 15 bases between them. DNA of the CDR3: TGTGCCAGCAGCTTAGCCCCCCGGGGGCTAGTCACTGAAGCTTTCTTT. Translated, it gives CASSLAPRGLVTEAFF.

The V and J genes are TRBV19 and TRBJ1-5; a weak D match, TRBD1 (6 bases). The V gene lost 4 bases and the J gene lost 6 bases, with 16 bases spanning the gap. CDR3 size: 15 residues. The germline gives CDR1 LNHDA, CDR2 SQIVND (reference sequence). CDR3 nucleotide sequence: TGTGCCAGTAGTAGGGAAGGGGGTGTAGGTCAGCCCCAGCATTTT. Translating it yields CASSREGGVGQPQHF.

This chain uses TRBV6-4 with TRBJ2-1; D possibly corresponds to TRBD2 (5 bases). The germline V gene has CDR1 MRHNA and CDR2 SNTAGT. Deletions cut 0 bases from V and 7 bases from J, with 16 bases between. CDR3 length: 16 amino acids. In DNA form, the CDR3 reads TGTGCCAGCAGTGACTCTGCAATAGACGGCGGGAATGAGCAGTTCTTC. It encodes CASSDSAIDGGNEQFF.

This clone was found a few times. The rearrangement uses TRBV19 and TRBJ1-1; weak D call: TRBD1 (5 bases). V was clipped by 5 bases and J by 1 base, with 11 bases between them. Germline V gives CDR1 LNHDA, CDR2 SQIVND (reference sequence). The CDR3 is made up of 14 amino acids. The CDR3 nucleotides read TGTGCCAGTAGTCTTCAGGGAACGAACACTGAAGCTTTCTTT. Translation gives CASSLQGTNTEAFF.